These 16 T cell receptor beta chains came from one sample sequenced in a study of shared clonotypes between healthy human individuals. The protocol was immunoSEQ multiplex PCR, while the TCRdb copy is restricted to in-frame clones and leaves out a portion. This sample has under 2.5 million clones, with around 90% found just once. The sequenced sample was naive CD4+ T cells from PBMCs. Sample subset: CD45RA+ positively selected. The receptors shown here come from a man younger than 35 in good health. Some clones in this sample may be carry-over from other donors' samples.

This clone was observed a single time. This sequence joins TRBV5-5 and TRBJ2-4, with no clear D. Germline V lookup: CDR1 SGHKS, CDR2 YYEKEE (reference sequence). V was trimmed by 0 bases and J by 4 bases, leaving 8 bases between them. This CDR3 spans 14 amino acids. CDR3 coding DNA: TGTGCCAGCAGCTTGGGGGTACAGAAAAACATTCAGTACTTC. It is translated as CASSLGVQKNIQYF.

This clone is a singleton in its sample. The chain is built from TRBV5-4 and TRBJ2-1; 7 nucleotides line up with TRBD2. Trimming at V came to 5 bases and at J to 10 bases, leaving 15 bases not matched to a gene. CDR1 and CDR2 from the germline V gene are SGHNT and YYREEE (reference sequence). The CDR3 has 15 amino acids. This CDR3 reads CASSPGLPANREQFF. The DNA for the CDR3 is TGTGCCAGCAGTCCGGGACTACCGGCTAACAGGGAGCAGTTCTTC.

This chain uses TRBV2 with TRBJ2-7; 9 positions match TRBD1. This CDR3 contains 14 residues. Germline V gives CDR1 SNHLY, CDR2 FYNNEI. V dropped 7 bases and J dropped 4; count of bases not matched to a gene: 8. Here the CDR3 DNA reads TGTGCCAGCACCGTGGACAGGGGCCGTTACGAGCAGTACTTC. Amino acids: CASTVDRGRYEQYF.

This clone appeared a single time. Other DNA sequences in this sample translate to the same CDR3. The CDR3 nucleotides read TGTGCCAGCAGTTTGCGGTTCTATGGCTACACCTTC. Encoded protein: CASSLRFYGYTF. The V and J genes are TRBV28 and TRBJ1-2, with unresolved D. Germline V CDR1 and CDR2: MDHEN, SYDVKM. CDR3 length: 12 amino acids. V was shortened by 3 bases and J by 4 bases, with 6 bases between the two germline ends.

The CDR3 nucleotides read TGTGCCAGCAGCTGGAGGGCTCGGGAGTACTCAGATACGCAGTATTTT. As protein: CASSWRAREYSDTQYF. This sequence joins TRBV7-9 and TRBJ2-3; a weak D match, TRBD2 (6 bases). With 4 bases removed from V and 4 bases from J, the gap between germline ends came to 18 bases. Germline CDR1 is SEHNR and CDR2 is FQNEAQ (reference sequence). This CDR3 comprises 16 residues.

The genes are TRBV5-1 and TRBJ2-2; 11 bases map to TRBD1. Germline V gene data show CDR1 as SGHRS and CDR2 as YFSETQ. V lost 5 bases and J lost 0; bases outside the gene matches: 9. This CDR3 contains 18 residues. CDR3 nucleotides: TGCGCCAGCAGACCACCGGGACAGGGGGACCCGAACACCGGGGAGCTGTTTTTT. This encodes CASRPPGQGDPNTGELFF.

The chain uses TRBV19 and TRBJ1-5; D possibly corresponds to TRBD1 (5 bases). Per the germline V gene, CDR1 is LNHDA and CDR2 is SQIVND (reference sequence). CDR3 size: 16 residues. V dropped 9 bases and J dropped 2 bases, with 20 bases sitting between them. CDR3 sequence (DNA): TGTGCCAGGGATCGGAACAGGAGCCCCTGCAATCAGCCCCAGCATTTT. Translating gives CARDRNRSPCNQPQHF.

The sample holds one count of this clone. J is TRBJ2-7 and V is TRBV7-2; D perhaps matches TRBD1 (6 bases). CDR1 is SGHTA, CDR2 FQGNSA, per germline. This CDR3 contains 17 residues. Trimming pared 4 bases from V and 0 bases from J, leaving 19 bases between. This CDR3 is CASSSLRGAGVSYEQYF. As DNA, the CDR3 is TGTGCCAGCAGCTCGCTCCGAGGGGCAGGGGTCTCCTACGAGCAGTACTTC.

In this sample, this clone turned up once. This chain links TRBV7-8 with TRBJ1-1; D remains ambiguous. The CDR3 sequence is 13 residues long. V lost 5 bases, J lost 7 bases, and 14 bases lay in between. Germline V gene sequence: CDR1 SGHVS, CDR2 FQNEAQ. In DNA form, the CDR3 reads TGTGCCAGCAGCCTTAAGTGGGGTGGTGAAGCTTTCTTT. The encoded protein is CASSLKWGGEAFF.

To note about this clone: The same CDR3 is also encoded by other DNA sequences in this sample. The chain recombines TRBV11-2 with TRBJ2-1, with D unresolved. There are 12 residues in the CDR3. With 0 bases removed from V and 10 bases from J, the gap between germline ends came to 7 bases. Per the germline V gene, CDR1 is SGHAT and CDR2 is FQNNGV. The CDR3 spells CASSLDLGEQFF. CDR3 DNA sequence: TGTGCCAGCAGCTTAGATCTTGGGGAGCAGTTCTTC.

The genes are TRBV18 and TRBJ1-1; TRBD1 is a possible D gene (5 bases). Germline V gives CDR1 KGHSH, CDR2 LQKENI. V lost 2 bases and J 6 bases, leaving 16 bases between the germline ends. The CDR3 contains 15 residues. CDR3 residues: CASSPGQGRSAEAFF. DNA of the CDR3: TGTGCCAGCTCACCAGGGCAGGGCCGATCGGCTGAAGCTTTCTTT.

The chain couples TRBV5-6 to TRBJ2-7; 9 bases line up with TRBD1. Trimming cost V 4 bases and J 0 bases; bases outside gene matches: 2. The CDR3 sequence is 14 residues long. CDR1 is SGHDT and CDR2 is YYEEEE in the germline V gene. The CDR3 DNA reads as TGTGCCAGCAGCCGACAGGGGGTCTCCTACGAGCAGTACTTC. Translated: CASSRQGVSYEQYF.

V gene TRBV6-5 combines with J gene TRBJ1-6, with 7 bases identical to TRBD1. Looked up from germline, CDR1 is MNHEY and CDR2 is SVGAGI. The CDR3 loop spans 15 amino acids. Trimming at V came to 6 bases and at J to 9 bases, leaving 11 bases not matched to a gene. CDR3: CASSSGTERGSPLHF. CDR3 DNA: TGTGCCAGCAGCTCGGGGACAGAACGGGGTTCACCCCTCCACTTT.

In regard to this clone: The sample holds other DNA sequences that translate to the same CDR3. The V call is TRBV5-1, the J call TRBJ2-2, with D possibly matching TRBD2 (5 bases). The CDR3 length is 14 residues. V lost 4 bases and J lost 4, with 11 bases in between. Germline V gene sequence: CDR1 SGHRS, CDR2 YFSETQ. The CDR3 protein is CASSPGLLTGELFF. The CDR3 nucleotides are TGCGCCAGCAGCCCCGGACTCCTCACCGGGGAGCTGTTTTTT.

The chain employs TRBV11-2 and TRBJ2-1; tentatively, D is TRBD2 (5 bases). Germline V CDR1 and CDR2: SGHAT, FQNNGV. The germline V and J ends were trimmed by 4 bases and 7 bases, with 17 bases remaining between them. The CDR3 is made up of 15 amino acids. The CDR3 reads CASSWTGRVGNEQFF. CDR3 sequence (DNA): TGTGCCAGCAGCTGGACGGGGAGAGTGGGGAATGAGCAGTTCTTC.

This clone occurred once. The chain couples TRBV7-9 to TRBJ2-3, with D possibly being TRBD1 (5 bases). The CDR3 extends over 13 amino acids. V dropped 6 bases and J dropped 2 bases, with 9 bases sitting between them. In germline, CDR1 is SEHNR, CDR2 FQNEAQ (reference sequence). The CDR3 nucleotides are TGTGCCAGCAGGCCGACAGCCACAGATACGCAGTATTTT. Translation gives CASRPTATDTQYF.